A single T cell receptor (beta chain) is shown here with its context. Its antigen remains unidentified. No much larger clone exists at a distance of one base, and base qualities are not known. Genomic DNA was extracted from sorted cells for sequencing of the TCRbeta CDR3 region. The immunoSEQ Assay was used for sequencing of TCRbeta CDR3 regions. Sourced from immuneACCESS, this table was stored by TCRdb with only in-frame sequences that have V and J called. A share of the clones is absent; for the studies checked, an unresolved V gene accounts for under half, and the remainder has no known explanation. The sample data list about 58,000 clones, and roughly nine tenths of these were observed just once. The top ten clonotypes cover about 0.8% of the sample. The trial excluded patients who had a history of autoimmune disease or were on systemic immunosuppression. Peripheral blood for TCR sequencing was collected from all dose cohorts at baseline, on cycle 4 day 1, and on cycle 7 day 1. The samples were drawn from a first-in-human, open-label, multicenter phase I dose-escalation trial of ivuxolimab. Adults with locally advanced or metastatic head and neck squamous cell, hepatocellular, melanoma or renal cell carcinoma were enrolled in the trial. Before TCR sequencing, CD4+ and CD8+ T cells were separately sorted from peripheral blood.

The data were obtained in a study of OX40 agonist ivuxolimab in advanced cancers. Concerning the study at large: Ivuxolimab was a fully human IgG2 agonistic monoclonal antibody targeting the costimulatory receptor OX40 (CD134). Intravenous ivuxolimab was administered to patients every 2 weeks at six dose levels: 0.01, 0.1, 0.3, 1.5, 3 and 10 mg/kg. Of the approximately 54 dose-escalation patients, hepatocellular carcinoma was present in approximately 20, melanoma in around 15, renal cell carcinoma in 9 and head and neck cancer in 9. In the dose-escalation cohort, 75% to 90% of patients were male, and the mean age was 60 years with a range of roughly 20 to 79. Prior anti-PD-1, anti-PD-L1 or anti-CTLA-4 therapy was permitted, and approximately 40% of dose-escalation patients had received checkpoint inhibitors. Partial responses occurred in three dose-escalation patients: two with cutaneous melanoma and one with hepatocellular carcinoma. The point of sequencing TCRbeta in the periphery was to test whether ivuxolimab changed TCR sequence diversity and drove clonal T-cell expansion. The monotherapy dose-escalation portion (N of about 52 patients) of the phase I ivuxolimab trial is reported in the paper.

From cysteine to phenylalanine, the CDR3 is 15 amino acids long. The only DNA kept is the CDR3, 45 bases in frame from the first base. Trimming at the junction amounts to 4 bases on V and 2 bases on J, and the germline ends lie 12 bases apart. CDR1 and CDR2, per the germline V gene, are MDHEN and SYDVKM. The investigation overall reported the following: Low levels of normalized T-cell clonal expansion were also seen in some patients who did not respond. Clonal expansion of both CD4+ and CD8+ blood T cells was observed from baseline to week 6 at doses 0.1 to 3.0 mg/kg. After ivuxolimab, more expanded clones were found on average in CD8+ T cells than in CD4+ T cells. Partial responders in the 0.1-3.0 mg/kg groups had among the lowest normalized peripheral clonal expansion, especially among CD8+ T cells. Antigen specificity was not determined for the clonally expanded peripheral T cells.

The TCR originated in an adult with an advanced solid tumor such as melanoma, head and neck, liver or kidney cancer. In this chain, TRBV28 is recombined with TRBJ1-5; a tentative D call is TRBD1 (5 bases match). The starting material was CD4+ or CD8+ T cells sorted from blood, obtained in a trial of the OX40 agonist ivuxolimab. The CDR3: CASSSSGLGNQPQHF. The nucleotides read TGTGCCAGCAGTTCCTCAGGGTTGGGCAATCAGCCCCAGCATTTT.